A selection of T cell receptor beta chains follows, all from one sample in a study of T cells in Graves' hyperthyroidism and ophthalmopathy. In TCRdb, the multiplex PCR reads were re-called with MiXCR into one record per CDR3 protein. The table has about 510,000 distinct CDR3 sequences, roughly 15% seen once. The material sequenced was blood. The receptor source for this set is a woman aged 40-49 years with Graves' hyperthyroidism. Each CDR3 is given with its conserved first and last residue. Each record gives: V gene, clone size, J gene, CDR3 protein. The size entry is marked missing in some rows and otherwise reads once, few, many or a size class.

TRBV20-1,many,TRBJ1-1,CSAAPGQVNTEAFF
TRBV28,many,TRBJ2-1,CASSIGTSGASSYNEQFF
TRBV7-9,NA,TRBJ1-4,CASSLAVGGEKLFF
TRBV19,NA,TRBJ1-1,CASSPSKNTEAFF
TRBV7-9,many,TRBJ1-1,CASSPGQGPGTEAFF
TRBV4-1,few,TRBJ2-7,CASSQSGGFPYEQYF
TRBV27,NA,TRBJ2-2,CASSETTVTGELFF
TRBV4-1,few,TRBJ2-2,CASSYNYLAGVTGELFF
TRBV27,many,TRBJ1-2,CASSTRDSYGYTF
TRBV28,many,TRBJ1-5,CASSSAIGQASNQPQHF
TRBV29-1,few,TRBJ2-1,CSVGGGAGGPGEQFF
TRBV14,NA,TRBJ2-4,CASSQGNTKNIQYF
TRBV6-5,many,TRBJ2-5,CASSYLGQETQYF
TRBV12-3/TRBV12-4,NA,TRBJ1-5,CASSFNDGPNQPQHF
TRBV28,many,TRBJ2-5,CASSTTQGRSPYF
TRBV3-1,many,TRBJ1-2,CASSSGQLVGYTF
TRBV27,NA,TRBJ1-6,CASSPLLGIHSPLHF
TRBV4-1,few,TRBJ2-7,CASSPGVVLDPSYEQYF
TRBV19,NA,TRBJ2-5,CASSMGRGAETQYF